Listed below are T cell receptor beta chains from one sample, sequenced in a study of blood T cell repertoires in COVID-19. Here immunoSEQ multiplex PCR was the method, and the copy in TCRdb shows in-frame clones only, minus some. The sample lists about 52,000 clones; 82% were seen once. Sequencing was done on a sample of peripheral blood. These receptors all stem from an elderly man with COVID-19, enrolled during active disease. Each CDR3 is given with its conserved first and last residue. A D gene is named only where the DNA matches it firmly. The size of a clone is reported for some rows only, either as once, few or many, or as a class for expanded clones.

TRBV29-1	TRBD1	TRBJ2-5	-	CSVGQGGKETQYF	TGCAGCGTGGGACAGGGGGGAAAAGAGACCCAGTACTTC
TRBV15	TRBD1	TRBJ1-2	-	CATSRDLGTVSSGYTF	TGTGCCACCAGCAGAGATTTAGGGACAGTTTCGTCTGGCTACACCTTC
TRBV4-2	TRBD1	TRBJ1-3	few	CASSQGTGQGYTIYF	TGTGCCAGCAGCCAAGGGACAGGCCAAGGGTACACCATATATTTT
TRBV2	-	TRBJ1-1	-	CASRYRVMNTEAFF	TGTGCCAGCAGGTACAGGGTTATGAACACTGAAGCTTTCTTT
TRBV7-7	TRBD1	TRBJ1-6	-	CASAGTGPSYNSPLHF	TGTGCCAGCGCCGGGACAGGGCCCTCCTATAATTCACCCCTCCACTTT
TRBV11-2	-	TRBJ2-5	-	CASSPPSTSPQETQYF	TGTGCCAGCAGCCCCCCTTCGACTTCCCCGCAAGAGACCCAGTACTTC
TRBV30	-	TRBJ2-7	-	CAWSPRRQGSYEQYF	TGTGCCTGGAGTCCCCGCCGGCAGGGCAGCTACGAGCAGTACTTC
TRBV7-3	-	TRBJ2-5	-	CASSQGLPGETQYF	TGTGCCAGCAGCCAGGGACTCCCGGGGGAGACCCAGTACTTC
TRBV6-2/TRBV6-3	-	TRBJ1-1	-	CASSYGGSEAFF	TGTGCCAGCAGTTACGGGGGGTCTGAAGCTTTCTTT
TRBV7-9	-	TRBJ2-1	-	CASSSQGVDEQFF	TGTGCCAGCAGCTCACAGGGAGTCGATGAGCAGTTCTTC
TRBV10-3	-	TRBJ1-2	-	CAINTRVYGYTF	TGTGCCATCAATACCAGGGTCTATGGCTACACCTTC
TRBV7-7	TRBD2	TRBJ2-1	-	CASSRLAAIGNEQFF	TGTGCCAGCAGCCGACTAGCGGCCATAGGGAATGAGCAGTTCTTC
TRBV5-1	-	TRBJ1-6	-	CASSENSGTLNSPLHF	TGCGCCAGCAGCGAAAATTCCGGGACACTCAATTCACCCCTCCACTTT
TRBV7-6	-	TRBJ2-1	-	CASSFGRGPYNEQFF	TGTGCCAGCAGCTTCGGCAGGGGACCCTACAATGAGCAGTTCTTC
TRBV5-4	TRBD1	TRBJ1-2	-	CASSPPGQGDYGYTF	TGTGCCAGCAGCCCGCCAGGACAGGGAGACTATGGCTACACCTTC
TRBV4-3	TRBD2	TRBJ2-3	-	CASSQGLAGVSDTQYF	TGCGCCAGCAGCCAGGGACTAGCGGGAGTGTCAGATACGCAGTATTTT
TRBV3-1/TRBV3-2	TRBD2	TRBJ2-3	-	CASSRGTSGGDTQYF	TGTGCCAGCAGCCGAGGGACTAGCGGAGGAGATACGCAGTATTTT
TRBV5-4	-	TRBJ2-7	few	CASSLAGGTTSYEQYF	TGTGCCAGCAGCTTGGCCGGAGGGACCACTTCCTACGAGCAGTACTTC
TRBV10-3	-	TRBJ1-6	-	CAISDETVYNSPLHF	TGTGCCATCAGTGATGAAACGGTTTATAATTCACCCCTCCACTTT
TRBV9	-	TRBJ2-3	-	CASSPARSSSTDTQYF	TGTGCCAGCAGCCCAGCGCGGAGCTCTAGCACAGATACGCAGTATTTT
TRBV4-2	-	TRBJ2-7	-	CASSLRGSYEQYF	TGTGCCAGCAGCCTAAGGGGCAGCTACGAGCAGTACTTC
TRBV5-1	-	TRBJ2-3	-	CASSPTRKKAQYF	TGCGCCAGCAGCCCAACTAGAAAGAAGGCGCAGTATTTT
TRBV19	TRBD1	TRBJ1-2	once	CASSIIEAGGSGYTF	TGTGCCAGTAGTATAATTGAGGCAGGGGGCTCTGGCTACACCTTC
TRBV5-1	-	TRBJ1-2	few	CASSPESGEINYGYTF	TGCGCCAGCAGCCCCGAAAGTGGGGAGATAAACTATGGCTACACCTTC
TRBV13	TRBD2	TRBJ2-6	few	CASSFTWGSGKSGANVLTF	TGTGCCAGCAGCTTTACCTGGGGTAGCGGGAAATCTGGGGCCAACGTCCTGACTTTC
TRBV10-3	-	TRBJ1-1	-	CAISGTPNTEAFF	TGTGCCATCAGTGGAACACCAAACACTGAAGCTTTCTTT
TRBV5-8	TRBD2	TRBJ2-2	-	CASSLPLGTSATGELFF	TGTGCCAGCAGCTTGCCCCTCGGGACTAGCGCGACCGGGGAGCTGTTTTTT
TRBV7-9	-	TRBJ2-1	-	CASTALYNEQFF	TGTGCCAGCACGGCCCTATACAATGAGCAGTTCTTC
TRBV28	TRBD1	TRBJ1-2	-	CASSYWTGGVGGYTF	TGTGCCAGCAGTTATTGGACAGGGGGCGTAGGGGGCTACACCTTC
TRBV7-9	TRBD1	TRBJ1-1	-	CASSLRGQGQTEAFF	TGTGCCAGCAGCTTACGAGGACAGGGCCAAACTGAAGCTTTCTTT
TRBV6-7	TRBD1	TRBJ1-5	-	CASSYPQTGFGNQPQHF	TGTGCCAGCAGTTACCCCCAGACAGGGTTCGGCAATCAGCCCCAGCATTTT
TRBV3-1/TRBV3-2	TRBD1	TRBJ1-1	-	CASSPFQGARTEAFF	TGTGCCAGCAGCCCCTTTCAGGGGGCAAGGACTGAAGCTTTCTTT